These 8 T cell receptor beta chains share one sample of origin, sequenced in a study of blood T cell repertoires in COVID-19. The table came from immunoSEQ multiplex PCR; TCRdb's copy has only in-frame clones and leaves some out. The table records over 30,000 clones, under 90% of them present only once. The sample comprised peripheral blood. The source is a man between 65 and 85 years old with acute or convalescent COVID-19.

J is TRBJ2-5 and V is TRBV7-3, with D maybe TRBD2 (5 bases). From germline, CDR1 is SGHTA and CDR2 FQGTGA. The germline V and J ends were trimmed by 5 bases and 5 bases, with 6 bases remaining between them. The CDR3 sequence is 11 residues long. The DNA for the CDR3 is TGTGCCAGCAGCCCGGGGGAGACCCAGTACTTC. This codes for CASSPGETQYF.

This sequence joins TRBV7-9 and TRBJ2-4; 8 nucleotides agree with TRBD2. With V trimmed by 2 bases and J by 1 base, 1 base remained unmatched. This CDR3 spans 15 amino acids. In germline, CDR1 is SEHNR, CDR2 FQNEAQ (reference sequence). CDR3 DNA: TGTGCCAGCAGCTTAACGGGAGGGGCCAAAAACATTCAGTACTTC. Its translation: CASSLTGGAKNIQYF.

The chain combines TRBV15 with TRBJ2-1; 8 bases are a match to TRBD2. V trimming: 4 bases; J trimming: 5 bases; junction bases outside the gene matches: 7. The germline CDR1 and CDR2 sequences are LNHNV and YYDKDF (reference sequence). The CDR3 runs 15 residues. CDR3 residues: CATSKPSGFNNEQFF. CDR3 DNA: TGTGCCACCAGCAAACCTAGCGGGTTTAACAATGAGCAGTTCTTC.

A few counts support this clone. V gene TRBV7-9 combines with J gene TRBJ2-2; D is perhaps TRBD1 (5 bases). CDR3 size: 15 residues. From germline, CDR1 is SEHNR and CDR2 FQNEAQ (reference sequence). Trimming took off 1 base at V and 4 bases at J, with 10 bases between the two ends. In DNA form, the CDR3 reads TGTGCCAGCAGCTTAGTAGGGGCGATCACCGGGGAGCTGTTTTTT. It codes for CASSLVGAITGELFF. The full variable domain, its missing parts supplied by reference TRBV7-9 and TRBJ2-2, is DTGVSQNPRHKITKRGQNVTFRCDPISEHNRLYWYRQTLGQGPEFLTYFQNEAQLEKSRLLSDRFSAERPKGSFSTLEIQRTEQGDSAMYLCASSLVGAITGELFFGEGSRLTVL.

The genes are TRBV3-1 (or the pseudogene TRBV3-2) and TRBJ2-5, with D unresolved. The CDR3 covers 13 residues. Germline CDR1 LGHDT, CDR2 YNNKEL (reference sequence). With 4 bases removed from V and 5 bases from J, the gap between germline ends came to 11 bases. CDR3 bases: TGTGCCAGCAGCCTGCGGCGGCGGGAGACCCAGTACTTC. Residues: CASSLRRRETQYF.

V is TRBV7-2 and J is TRBJ1-2; D ambiguous. The CDR3 totals 13 residues. Per germline, CDR1 SGHTA and CDR2 FQGNSA. V was cut by 1 base and J by 3 bases, with 6 bases left in between. DNA for the CDR3: TGTGCCAGCAGCTTAGGTGCGGACTATGGCTACACCTTC. Encoded protein: CASSLGADYGYTF.

The V gene is TRBV7-8, the J gene TRBJ1-1, with TRBD1 matching over 10 bases. V gave up 4 bases and J gave up 1 base; unmatched junction bases: 6. This CDR3 comprises 16 residues. The germline V gene has CDR1 SGHVS and CDR2 FQNEAQ. The CDR3 protein is CASSSRDRGSNTEAFF. CDR3 sequence (DNA): TGTGCCAGCAGCTCCAGGGACAGGGGCTCGAACACTGAAGCTTTCTTT.

V usage is TRBV18 and J usage is TRBJ2-5, with 9 bases fitting TRBD1. Looked up from germline, CDR1 is KGHSH and CDR2 is LQKENI. CDR3 length: 15 residues. Trimming at V came to 0 bases and at J to 4 bases, leaving 3 bases not matched to a gene. CDR3 in amino acids: CASSPPVDRGETQYF. CDR3 coding DNA: TGTGCCAGCTCACCACCTGTGGACAGGGGAGAGACCCAGTACTTC.